Listed below are T cell receptor beta chains from one sample, sequenced in a study of CD8 T cells in ankylosing spondylitis. Via MiXCR, TCRdb re-called the 5' RACE reads, giving one row per CDR3 protein. The sample shows under 850,000 distinct CDR3 sequences, around 17% of them seen only once. Sequences were obtained from blood, either unsorted or a sorted T cell fraction (not recorded which). Receptor source: a male donor with ankylosing spondylitis. The CDR3 runs from the conserved cysteine through the conserved F or W. The D gene is left open where the match is weak. Clone size is not always given. Where it is, it says once, few, many or a class for expanded clones.

TRBJ1-2 | TRBV5-1 | few | . | TGCGCCAGCAGCTTGGCGGGGGGCGCCGGCTACACCTTC | CASSLAGGAGYTF
TRBJ1-1 | TRBV27 | few | . | TGTGCCAGCAGTCAGCTATGGAAGGGTCGGAACACTGAAGCTTTCTTT | CASSQLWKGRNTEAFF
TRBJ1-2 | TRBV6-1 | . | . | TGTGCCAGCAGTGATGAGGGCCTAAGTGGGTACACCTTC | CASSDEGLSGYTF
TRBJ2-4 | TRBV20-1 | . | TRBD1 | TGCAGTGCAACACCGGGACAGGGGATATCCTACTATAATAAAAACATTCAGTACTTC | CSATPGQGISYYNKNIQYF
TRBJ1-4 | TRBV5-1 | few | . | TGCGCCAGCAGCTTGGAGTCAACTAATGAAAAACTGTTTTTT | CASSLESTNEKLFF
TRBJ2-2 | TRBV7-2 | . | . | TGTGCCAGCAGCTTACCGGACACCGGGGAGCTGTTTTTT | CASSLPDTGELFF
TRBJ2-7 | TRBV20-1 | . | TRBD2 | TGCAGTGCTGCGGGGGGCGGAGTATACGAGCAGTACTTC | CSAAGGGVYEQYF
TRBJ2-5 | TRBV5-1 | . | TRBD1 | TGCGCCAGCAGGAGACAGGGGGGAGAGACCCAGTACTTC | CASRRQGGETQYF
TRBJ2-1 | TRBV6-1 | . | TRBD1 | TGTGCCAGCCGGGACAGACTATACAATGAGCAGTTCTTC | CASRDRLYNEQFF
TRBJ2-7 | TRBV28 | . | . | TGTGCCACCGGTGGACAGTCCCCAAACGAGCAGTACTTC | CATGGQSPNEQYF
TRBJ2-5 | TRBV5-1 | few | TRBD2 | TGCGCCAGCAGCGCGACTAGCGGCAAAGAGACCCAGTACTTC | CASSATSGKETQYF
TRBJ2-1 | TRBV20-1 | few | TRBD1 | TGCAGTGCCCAGGACAGGGATGTAGGATACAATGAGCAGTTCTTC | CSAQDRDVGYNEQFF
TRBJ1-3 | TRBV6-5 | . | . | TGTGCCAGCAGTTTTTGGACCGACTCTGGAAACACCATATATTTT | CASSFWTDSGNTIYF
TRBJ1-1 | TRBV3-1 | . | . | TGTGCCAGCAGCCAAGAGTGGGGAATCGGGATTACTGAAGCTTTCTTT | CASSQEWGIGITEAFF